This TCR beta chain was profiled in a study of CD4 T cells in relation to SARS-CoV-2 and coronaviruses. Across the study: TCR beta CDR3s were sequenced after roughly ten-day antigen culture of PBMCs. Study-level findings and limits: Around 62% of donors had memory CD4+ clonotypes crossrecognizing SARS-CoV-2 and common cold coronavirus spike.

Turning to this clone: The antigen is not known.

V was pared by 5 bases and J by 0 bases, with 16 bases of the junction left unmatched. There are 18 residues in the CDR3. Per germline, CDR1 SGHAT and CDR2 FQNNGV. Method: immunoSEQ multiplex PCR; TCRdb's copy keeps in-frame clones and lacks some. This table holds about 28,000 clones, 60% to 85% found once. Unexposed donor CD4+ T cells date from about 2011-2018, before the COVID-19 pandemic. After nine to ten days of culture, CD4+ T cells were isolated. Cultures held some 1.8 million PBMCs per well with about 10 IU/ml IL-2. The material sequenced was CD4+ T cells from PBMCs, cultured in vitro. This TCR derives from a human donor in good health. The chain recombines TRBV11-2 with TRBJ2-7; 7 bases line up with TRBD1. For the CDR3, the DNA is TGTGCCAGCAGCCCGAAGACTCCCGACAGGGATTTCTCCTACGAGCAGTACTTC. It codes for CASSPKTPDRDFSYEQYF. The complete variable domain, with remaining parts taken from reference TRBV11-2 and TRBJ2-7, reads EAGVAQSPRYKIIEKRQSVAFWCNPISGHATLYWYQQILGQGPKLLIQFQNNGVVDDSQLPKDRFSAERLKGVDSTLKIQPAKLEDSAVYLCASSPKTPDRDFSYEQYFGPGTRLTVT.